The 23 T cell receptor beta chains listed next were all sequenced from one sample in a study of CD8+CD57+ T cells in acquired aplastic anemia. Investigators profiled TCR beta VDJ and CDR3 from genomic DNA template. TCRdb re-derived calls from the reads in MiXCR, one entry per CDR3 protein. The top ten hold under 2% of the sample, which has more than 150,000 distinct CDR3 sequences, over 40% seen once. CD8+CD57+ cell expansion, shown by flow cytometry, had occurred in the patients selected for sequencing. Material for sequencing was sorted CD4+, CD8+, or CD8+CD57+ T cells (not recorded which) from PBMCs. Receptor source: a human donor with aplastic anemia.

This clonotype has more than one count but fewer than ten. The rearrangement joins TRBV24-1 to TRBJ2-3; D is unresolved. V lost 3 bases and J 8 bases, leaving 11 bases between the germline ends. The CDR3 is made up of 13 amino acids. Per germline, CDR1 KGHDR and CDR2 SFDVKD. In DNA form, the CDR3 reads TGTGCCACCAGTGATCGACTTAGTGGTACGCAGTATTTT. Amino acid sequence: CATSDRLSGTQYF.

This chain's CDR3 is CASSVGPNSPLHF. The DNA of the CDR3 is TGTGCCAGCAGCGTAGGACCCAATTCACCCCTCCACTTT. The gene calls are TRBV9 and TRBJ1-6; D not resolved. Germline CDR1 and CDR2: SGDLS and YYNGEE. This CDR3 is 13 amino acids long. The V and J ends lost 0 bases and 7 bases respectively, with 5 bases between them.

This clonotype was counted only a few times. The chain employs TRBV19 and TRBJ1-1, with a tentative D call TRBD1 (5 bases). CDR1 and CDR2 from the germline V gene are LNHDA and SQIVND (reference sequence). The V end was cut by 3 bases, the J end by 6 bases, with 14 bases between. The CDR3 is 14 residues long. The CDR3 region has the DNA TGTGCCAGTAGTATTGGCAGGGTGTTTGCTGAAGCTTTCTTT. It encodes CASSIGRVFAEAFF.

The chain employs TRBV20-1 and TRBJ2-3; D is ambiguous. The V gene lost 5 bases and the J gene lost 6 bases, with 12 bases spanning the gap. The CDR3 has 12 residues. Germline V gene sequence: CDR1 DFQATT, CDR2 SNEGSKA (reference sequence). The CDR3 DNA is TGCAGTGCTCCCCCGCTGGGCGATACGCAGTATTTT. It is translated as CSAPPLGDTQYF.

Written as DNA, the CDR3 is TGTGCCAGCAGTTCGCCGCGGACAGGGAAAGAGACCCAGTACTTC. This translates into CASSSPRTGKETQYF. The V and J genes are TRBV25-1 and TRBJ2-5; TRBD1 agrees at 8 bases. The CDR3 contains 15 residues. In germline, CDR1 is MGHDK, CDR2 SYGVNS. V shed 5 bases and J 3 bases; nucleotides not matched to a gene: 8.

This clonotype is a singleton in its sample. V and J are TRBV19 and TRBJ1-2; no clear D gene. The germline gives CDR1 LNHDA, CDR2 SQIVND (reference sequence). V was cut by 3 bases and J by 3 bases, with 11 bases left in between. This CDR3 has 14 residues. The CDR3 region is CASSMRVTDYGYTF. CDR3 sequence (DNA): TGTGCCAGTAGTATGCGGGTTACCGACTATGGCTACACCTTC.

This clonotype showed up many times. This rearrangement joins TRBV12-5 to TRBJ1-1, with a tentative D call TRBD1 (5 bases). CDR3 length: 13 amino acids. CDR1 is LGHNT and CDR2 is FRNRAP in the germline V gene. Deletions cut 1 base from V and 3 bases from J, with 6 bases between. The CDR3 loop is CASGLGGDTEAFF. CDR3 in DNA: TGTGCTAGTGGTTTGGGGGGGGACACTGAAGCTTTCTTT.

Ten or more counts support this clonotype. CDR3 sequence reads: CASSSGQGRHEQYF. CDR3 coding DNA: TGTGCCAGCAGCTCCGGACAGGGGCGGCACGAGCAGTACTTC. J is TRBJ2-7 and V is TRBV6-5; TRBD1 matches 9 bases. Per the germline V gene, CDR1 is MNHEY and CDR2 is SVGAGI. Unmatched junction bases numbered 8, after V lost 6 bases and J lost 5 bases. The CDR3 is made up of 14 amino acids.

This clonotype occurred a few times. The chain is built from TRBV20-1 and TRBJ2-7, with D possibly TRBD2 on 6 matching bases. Trimming took off 0 bases at V and 1 base at J, with 13 bases between the two ends. CDR1 is DFQATT and CDR2 is SNEGSKA in the germline V gene (reference sequence). This CDR3 region has 15 residues. CDR3 loop: CSARDLTRGSYEQYF. The CDR3 DNA reads TGCAGTGCTAGAGACTTGACACGGGGGTCCTACGAGCAGTACTTC.

The chain combines TRBV7-6 with TRBJ2-7; 7 positions agree with TRBD2. The CDR3 has 13 residues. CDR1 and CDR2 from the germline V gene are SGHVS and FNYEAQ. V shed 5 bases, J shed 4 bases, and the junction held 5 bases outside the gene matches. The chain's CDR3 is CASSHTSEYEQYF. The DNA for the CDR3 is TGTGCCAGCAGCCATACTAGCGAGTACGAGCAGTACTTC.

V is TRBV6-1 and J is TRBJ1-5, with D possibly being TRBD1 (6 bases). This CDR3 is 18 amino acids long. CDR1 and CDR2 (germline): MNHNS, SASEGT. V was cut by 5 bases and J by 2 bases, with 22 bases left in between. CDR3 nucleotide sequence: TGTGCCAGCAGTACAACCCCACAGGGCCTGATTGGCAATCAGCCCCAGCATTTT. Its translation is CASSTTPQGLIGNQPQHF.

At least ten counts were recorded for this clonotype. This chain connects TRBV19 to TRBJ2-1; TRBD2 might be the D (6 bases). CDR3 length: 13 residues. V lost 9 bases and J lost 4, with 13 bases in between. Germline V lookup: CDR1 LNHDA, CDR2 SQIVND (reference sequence). Written as DNA, the CDR3 is TGTGCCAGCAGCATCGGGAGTTACAATGAGCAGTTCTTC. This sequence encodes CASSIGSYNEQFF.

This clonotype was detected only a few times. The chain links TRBV20-1 to TRBJ1-6, with TRBD1 as a possible D gene (6 bases). The V gene lost 0 bases and the J gene lost 10 bases, with 19 bases spanning the gap. The CDR3 loop spans 16 amino acids. CDR1 and CDR2 from the germline V gene are DFQATT and SNEGSKA (reference sequence). The CDR3 sequence is CSARDGRAGEESPLHF. The DNA of the CDR3 is TGCAGTGCTAGAGATGGAAGGGCAGGGGAGGAATCACCCCTCCACTTT.

This clonotype was counted ten times or more. The rearrangement links TRBV10-3 to TRBJ2-7; possible D gene TRBD2, 5 bases. CDR1 and CDR2 (germline): ENHRY, SYGVKD. Trimming removed 7 bases at V and 2 bases at J, with 15 bases between. CDR3 length equals 14 residues. The CDR3 nucleotides read TGTGCCATCAAAGGTTTCGGGAATACCTACGAGCAGTACTTC. As protein: CAIKGFGNTYEQYF.

In this sample, this clonotype turned up a few times. This chain links TRBV29-1 with TRBJ2-7; 10 bases agree with TRBD1. The V gene end was trimmed by 6 bases and the J gene end by 7 bases; junction bases not matched to a gene: 3. This CDR3 region has 11 residues. Per the germline V gene, CDR1 is SQVTM and CDR2 is ANQGSEA. CDR3 sequence (DNA): TGCAGCGTCGACAGGGGGCGTGAGCAGTACTTC. Its translation is CSVDRGREQYF.

This clonotype was picked up many times. The chain couples TRBV6-4 to TRBJ1-5; D possibly corresponds to TRBD1 (6 bases). The germline CDR1 and CDR2 sequences are MRHNA and SNTAGT. With 4 bases removed from V and 0 bases from J, the gap between germline ends came to 13 bases. This CDR3 region has 16 residues. The CDR3 protein is CASSGPARGSNQPQHF. The CDR3 DNA reads TGTGCCAGCAGTGGACCCGCCAGGGGTAGCAATCAGCCCCAGCATTTT.

The chain's CDR3 is CASSLTISYEQYF. The CDR3 nucleotides are TGTGCCAGCTCACTTACAATAAGCTACGAGCAGTACTTC. The chain has TRBV18 and TRBJ2-7, with unresolved D. The CDR3 contains 13 residues. CDR1 KGHSH and CDR2 LQKENI come from the germline V gene. Trimming stripped 4 bases from V and 3 bases from J, with 10 bases between.

As concerns this clonotype: No conserved phenylalanine or tryptophan is present at the end of the CDR3, so a read error is the likely explanation. This chain connects TRBV10-3 to TRBJ1-6; 7 nucleotides match TRBD1. The J segment lost 10 bases and the V segment lost 11 bases, leaving 17 bases of the junction unmatched. This CDR3 has 15 amino acids. Germline CDR1 ENHRY, CDR2 SYGVKD. The CDR3 loop reads CAAHDGTDVASPLHL. CDR3 DNA: TGTGCCGCTCATGACGGGACAGATGTCGCGTCACCCCTCCACCTT.

This clonotype was counted at least ten times. V usage is TRBV5-6 and J usage is TRBJ1-2; no clear D. Deletions cut 4 bases from V and 4 bases from J, with 11 bases between. This CDR3 is 13 amino acids long. Germline V gene data show CDR1 as SGHDT and CDR2 as YYEEEE. The CDR3 bases are TGTGCCAGCAGCCCCCTGACTAGCTATGGCTACACCTTC. Protein product: CASSPLTSYGYTF. Drawing the rest from reference TRBV5-6 and TRBJ1-2, the complete variable domain is DAGVTQSPTHLIKTRGQQVTLRCSPKSGHDTVSWYQQALGQGPQFIFQYYEEEERQRGNFPDRFSGHQFPNYSSELNVNALLLGDSALYLCASSPLTSYGYTFGSGTRLTVV.

J is TRBJ2-7 and V is TRBV4-1; TRBD2 aligns across 8 bases. From germline, CDR1 is MGHRA and CDR2 YSYEKL. Trimming removed 4 bases from V and 2 bases from J; junction bases left unmatched: 7. This CDR3 comprises 15 residues. In DNA form, the CDR3 reads TGCGCCAGCAGCCGAGGAGGGGGACTAGCCTACGAGCAGTACTTC. It is translated as CASSRGGGLAYEQYF.

V gene TRBV19 combines with J gene TRBJ1-2, with 8 bases matching TRBD1. This CDR3 spans 14 amino acids. In germline, CDR1 is LNHDA, CDR2 SQIVND (reference sequence). The V gene end was trimmed by 3 bases and the J gene end by 5 bases; junction bases not matched to a gene: 5. CDR3 residues: CASSMAGGAYGYTF. DNA of the CDR3: TGTGCCAGTAGTATGGCAGGGGGCGCTTATGGCTACACCTTC.

This clonotype occurred once. The rearrangement uses TRBV2 and TRBJ2-3; D is possibly TRBD2 (5 bases). The CDR3 is made up of 14 amino acids. V gave up 8 bases and J gave up 2 bases, with 14 bases separating them. CDR1 is SNHLY, CDR2 FYNNEI, per germline. This CDR3 is CASVIRGYTDTQYF. The DNA for the CDR3 is TGTGCCAGCGTGATCCGGGGTTACACAGATACGCAGTATTTT.

This clonotype was recorded a few times. CDR3 in DNA: TGTGCCAGCAGTTTGTTGTCAGACAATTCACCCCTCCACTTT. It encodes CASSLLSDNSPLHF. The rearrangement uses TRBV28 and TRBJ1-6; D is uncertain. With 3 bases removed from V and 7 bases from J, the gap between germline ends came to 10 bases. The length of the CDR3 is 14 residues. CDR1 is MDHEN, CDR2 SYDVKM, per germline.